The 21 T cell receptor beta chains below all came from one sample that was sequenced in a study of blood T cells in healthy people across ages. The use of a sample-barcoded 5' primer and a J-beta primer mix characterized a second PCR of about 7 to 12 cycles. TCRdb called the 5' RACE reads again in MiXCR, with one record for every CDR3 protein. The sample has just under 750,000 distinct CDR3 sequences, about a fifth seen once; the top ten hold around a fifth. Sequences were obtained from blood. The receptors derive from a man between 70 and 80 years old in good health.

This clonotype was picked up one time. V is TRBV5-1 and J is TRBJ2-3, with TRBD2 matching 11 bases. This CDR3 region has 15 residues. The germline V gene encodes CDR1 SGHRS and CDR2 YFSETQ. Germline trimming cut 6 bases from V and 6 bases from J; bases unmatched to any gene: 9. The CDR3 coding sequence is TGCGCCAGCAAGGTAGCGGGGGGGCCAACTGATACGCAGTATTTT. Translating it yields CASKVAGGPTDTQYF.

The chain has TRBV7-9 and TRBJ2-5; 7 bases match TRBD2. The J call may be incorrect, as the DNA end agrees better with TRBJ2-7. The CDR3 runs to 15 residues. Germline V lookup: CDR1 SEHNR, CDR2 FQNEAQ (reference sequence). As DNA, the CDR3 is TGTGCCAGCAGTGGGTTGCGGGGGAGCTCCTACGAGCAGTACTTC. Its translation is CASSGLRGSSYEQYF.

This chain's CDR3 is CASLNFRGGGFNEQFF. Written as DNA, the CDR3 is TGTGCCAGCCTGAATTTTCGGGGGGGCGGGTTCAATGAGCAGTTCTTC. J is TRBJ2-1 and V is TRBV6-2 or TRBV6-3, with TRBD2 matching 8 bases. The CDR3 is made up of 16 amino acids. V dropped 8 bases and J dropped 6; count of bases not matched to a gene: 15. From germline, CDR1 is MNHEY and CDR2 SVGEGT.

This clonotype has only a few counts. The chain is built from TRBV15 and TRBJ2-2, with D possibly matching TRBD1 (5 bases). Germline V gene sequence: CDR1 LNHNV, CDR2 YYDKDF (reference sequence). The CDR3 length is 14 residues. V lost 4 bases, J lost 1 base, and 7 bases lay in between. CDR3: CATSKGQNTGELFF. CDR3 DNA sequence: TGTGCCACCAGCAAAGGACAGAACACCGGGGAGCTGTTTTTT.

The chain combines TRBV20-1 with TRBJ1-2, with TRBD1 matching over 7 bases. V dropped 5 bases and J dropped 2; count of bases not matched to a gene: 8. The CDR3 runs 14 residues. Germline loops: CDR1 DFQATT, CDR2 SNEGSKA (reference sequence). The CDR3 nucleotides are TGCAGTGCTCTCACAGGGGTTGCGAACTATGGCTACACCTTC. It yields the protein CSALTGVANYGYTF.

This clonotype was observed a few times. V and J are TRBV6-6 and TRBJ1-5; 8 bases are a match to TRBD1. V gave up 7 bases and J gave up 1 base; unmatched junction bases: 6. CDR1 is MNHNY, CDR2 SVGAGI, per germline (reference sequence). This CDR3 has 15 residues. This chain's CDR3 is CASTIDRGSNQPQHF. The CDR3, as DNA: TGTGCCAGCACTATCGACAGGGGAAGCAATCAGCCCCAGCATTTT.

CDR3 region: CASSSPVGGRKYNEQFF. CDR3 DNA: TGTGCCAGCAGCTCCCCCGTAGGCGGGAGAAAGTACAATGAGCAGTTCTTC. J is TRBJ2-5 and V is TRBV11-3, with TRBD2 matching 7 bases. TRBJ2-1 matches the DNA end more closely, so the J call is doubtful. This CDR3 spans 17 amino acids. The germline gives CDR1 SGHNT, CDR2 YENEEA.

The chain links TRBV29-1 to TRBJ2-1; D unresolved. This CDR3 has 12 residues. Trimming took 2 bases from V and 6 from J, leaving 8 bases between them. Per germline, CDR1 SQVTM and CDR2 ANQGSEA. This CDR3 reads CSVERTINEQFF. DNA for the CDR3: TGCAGCGTTGAAAGAACTATCAATGAGCAGTTCTTC.

This clonotype was counted between two and nine times. The chain recombines TRBV3-1 with TRBJ2-7; D is perhaps TRBD1 (6 bases). V was trimmed by 4 bases and J by 4 bases, leaving 11 bases between them. The germline CDR1 and CDR2 sequences are LGHDT and YNNKEL (reference sequence). The length of the CDR3 is 13 residues. CDR3 in DNA: TGTGCCAGCAGCCGGGGACAACCGTACGAGCAGTACGTC. The encoded protein is CASSRGQPYEQYV.

This clonotype has at least ten counts. This chain joins TRBV5-1 and TRBJ2-2; no clear D. V was pared by 0 bases and J by 4 bases, with 7 bases between. Germline values: CDR1 SGHRS, CDR2 YFSETQ. CDR3 length: 14 residues. The CDR3 coding sequence is TGCGCCAGCAGCTTGGCTCCAGGCACCGGGGAGCTGTTTTTT. Translating gives CASSLAPGTGELFF.

This clonotype was seen a few times. This rearrangement joins TRBV4-2 to TRBJ2-1; D gene unclear. V was cut by 0 bases and J by 0 bases, with 15 bases left in between. There are 18 residues in the CDR3. Germline CDR1 is LGHNA and CDR2 is YNFKEQ. The CDR3 DNA reads as TGTGCCAGCAGCCAAGATCGACGAAGGCCTAGCTCCTACAATGAGCAGTTCTTC. Protein: CASSQDRRRPSSYNEQFF.

The chain uses TRBV12-3 or TRBV12-4 and TRBJ2-1, with 14 bases lining up with TRBD2. V lost 6 bases and J lost 7; bases outside the gene matches: 8. The CDR3 spans 16 residues. The CDR3 region is CASSAGGLAGVNEQFF. The CDR3 DNA reads TGTGCCAGCAGCGCAGGGGGACTAGCGGGAGTTAATGAGCAGTTCTTC.

This clonotype appeared a few times. The CDR3 protein is CSALRNQETQYF. The CDR3 nucleotides read TGCAGTGCTTTAAGGAACCAAGAGACCCAGTACTTC. The chain couples TRBV20-1 to TRBJ2-5; D unresolved. V lost 5 bases and J lost 0, with 7 bases in between. The germline gives CDR1 DFQATT, CDR2 SNEGSKA (reference sequence). The CDR3 is made up of 12 amino acids.

This clonotype was observed a handful of times. The chain recombines TRBV12-3 or TRBV12-4 with TRBJ1-2, with D possibly TRBD1 on 5 matching bases. The CDR3 contains 14 residues. The V and J ends lost 6 bases and 0 bases respectively, with 11 bases between them. The CDR3 DNA is TGTGCCAGCAGCGACAGAAGACCTAACTATGGCTACACCTTC. Encoded protein: CASSDRRPNYGYTF.

J is TRBJ2-5 and V is TRBV7-9; 9 nucleotides align to TRBD1. The end of the DNA is better explained by TRBJ2-7, so the J call may be wrong. The V gene's germline CDR1 is SEHNR and CDR2 FQNEAQ (reference sequence). The CDR3 runs 14 residues. CDR3: CASSPRDRAYEQYF. CDR3 nucleotides: TGTGCCAGCAGCCCACGGGACAGGGCCTACGAGCAGTACTTC.

The V call is TRBV6-5, the J call TRBJ2-1; D is ambiguous. V lost 0 bases, J lost 8 bases, and 8 bases lay in between. The length of the CDR3 is 13 residues. Germline V CDR1 and CDR2: MNHEY, SVGAGI. The CDR3 DNA reads as TGTGCCAGCAGTTACTCAGCGCTCGATGAGCAGTTCTTC. This sequence encodes CASSYSALDEQFF.

This clonotype was seen at least ten times. V gene TRBV12-3 or TRBV12-4 combines with J gene TRBJ2-4, with D possibly TRBD1 on 5 matching bases. V was clipped by 3 bases and J by 2 bases, with 11 bases between them. This CDR3 comprises 15 residues. The CDR3 sequence is CASSFQGWTKNIQYF. Written as DNA, the CDR3 is TGTGCCAGCAGTTTCCAGGGATGGACCAAAAACATTCAGTACTTC.

The chain recombines TRBV5-8 with TRBJ2-7; D possibly corresponds to TRBD1 (6 bases). CDR3 length: 12 residues. Germline V CDR1 and CDR2: SGHTS, YDEGEE. V was clipped by 4 bases and J by 10 bases, with 15 bases between them. The CDR3 DNA sequence: TGTGCCAGCAGCCTCGTGACAGGCCAACAGTACTTC. Translation: CASSLVTGQQYF.

The chain couples TRBV4-3 to TRBJ2-7; D is perhaps TRBD1 (5 bases). The CDR3 consists of 14 residues. Germline-derived CDR1 and CDR2 are LGHNA and YSLEER. V was pared by 0 bases and J by 5 bases, with 11 bases between. DNA of the CDR3: TGCGCCAGCAGCCAAGATCCAGGGCTGAACGAGCAGTACGTC. It translates to CASSQDPGLNEQYV.

The chain links TRBV20-1 to TRBJ1-1, with 10 bases lining up with TRBD1. Germline assignment: CDR1 DFQATT and CDR2 SNEGSKA (reference sequence). The CDR3 runs to 13 residues. The junction had 4 bases not matched to a gene; V was cut back by 5 bases and J by 4 bases. In nucleotides, the CDR3 is TGCAGTGCTCCCGGGACAGGGGCCACTGAAGCTTTCTTT. As protein: CSAPGTGATEAFF.

The chain joins TRBV19 to TRBJ2-1; 14 positions agree with TRBD2. The CDR3 totals 18 residues. Germline assignment: CDR1 LNHDA and CDR2 SQIVND (reference sequence). After removal of 7 bases from V and 1 base from J, the junction contained 9 bases not matched to a gene. CDR3 sequence: CASIGKRTSGRSYNEQFF. The CDR3 DNA reads as TGTGCCAGTATTGGGAAACGGACTAGCGGGAGGTCCTACAATGAGCAGTTCTTC.